One sample yielded the 17 T cell receptor beta chains listed below, sequenced in a study of long-term antiretroviral therapy in people with HIV. Sequencing relied on immunoSEQ assay v3.0, run at survey level. The protocol was immunoSEQ multiplex PCR, while the TCRdb copy is restricted to in-frame clones and leaves out a portion. The repertoire consists of tens of thousands of clones, with approximately 85% occurring once and the leading ten covering roughly 4%. The sample was unsorted PBMCs, taken 0.8 years before starting antiretroviral therapy. These receptors all stem from a man aged 18 to 29 with HIV.

The chain links TRBV29-1 to TRBJ2-7, with 7 positions matching TRBD1. The CDR3 sequence is 11 residues long. CDR1 is SQVTM and CDR2 is ANQGSEA in the germline V gene. The J segment lost 5 bases and the V segment lost 5 bases, leaving 3 bases of the junction unmatched. The CDR3 reads CSVRGGNEQYF. The CDR3 nucleotides are TGCAGCGTTAGAGGGGGCAACGAGCAGTACTTC.

The genes are TRBV29-1 and TRBJ1-1; D unresolved. The CDR3 length is 13 residues. V shed 4 bases and J shed 5 bases, with 14 bases lying between them. Germline V gives CDR1 SQVTM, CDR2 ANQGSEA. The CDR3 DNA reads as TGCAGCGTTGGACGGTCGGTAGGGACTGAAGCTTTCTTT. Residues: CSVGRSVGTEAFF.

This clone was seen a single time. The CDR3 DNA sequence: TGTGCCAGCATGGCTAAATGGACGGGACTAGCGGGAGGTTTCGAGCAGTACTTC. Amino acids: CASMAKWTGLAGGFEQYF. This chain connects TRBV27 to TRBJ2-5; 15 bases line up with TRBD2. Matching the DNA end better, TRBJ2-7 makes the J call doubtful. This CDR3 region has 18 residues. The germline CDR1 and CDR2 sequences are MNHEY and SMNVEV (reference sequence).

The chain joins TRBV7-2 to TRBJ2-3, with unresolved D. V was shortened by 2 bases and J by 0 bases, with 6 bases between the two germline ends. The length of the CDR3 is 14 residues. CDR1 is SGHTA and CDR2 is FQGNSA in the germline V gene. CDR3 amino acids: CASSLTGSTDTQYF. As DNA, the CDR3 is TGTGCCAGCAGCTTAACTGGAAGCACAGATACGCAGTATTTT.

This rearrangement joins TRBV6-5 to TRBJ2-1, with 7 bases aligning to TRBD2. Losses at the gene ends were 1 base for V and 14 bases for J; bases not matched to a gene: 2. The CDR3 covers 11 residues. Germline assignment: CDR1 MNHEY and CDR2 SVGAGI. The CDR3 loop reads CASSYFREEFF. The CDR3 DNA reads TGTGCCAGCAGTTACTTCCGGGAGGAGTTCTTC.

This chain links TRBV4-2 with TRBJ2-1; 11 nucleotides align to TRBD2. V was clipped by 3 bases and J by 8 bases; unmatched bases: 9. The CDR3 spans 16 residues. Germline-derived CDR1 and CDR2 are LGHNA and YNFKEQ. CDR3 DNA sequence: TGTGCCAGCAGCCAGCTTAGCGGGGGGGTGGTTGATGAGCAGTTCTTC. As protein: CASSQLSGGVVDEQFF.

This clone is labeled as large. The chain carries TRBV19 and TRBJ2-7, with 8 positions matching TRBD1. This CDR3 spans 15 amino acids. J gave up 3 bases and V 1 base, and 5 bases lay outside the gene matches. Per germline, CDR1 LNHDA and CDR2 SQIVND (reference sequence). The CDR3 loop reads CASSIGSGGGYEQYF. The CDR3 nucleotides read TGTGCCAGTAGTATAGGGTCAGGGGGCGGCTACGAGCAGTACTTC.

This clone ranks as medium-sized (0.01 to 0.1%). The V and J genes are TRBV7-9 and TRBJ1-1, with D unresolved. Trimming stripped 5 bases from V and 2 bases from J, with 12 bases between. CDR3 size: 14 residues. CDR1 is SEHNR, CDR2 FQNEAQ, per germline (reference sequence). CDR3 nucleotide sequence: TGTGCCAGCAGCCTAAAGGGAGTTAACACTGAAGCTTTCTTT. Its protein is CASSLKGVNTEAFF.

The chain is built from TRBV9 and TRBJ1-6, with D hard to call. CDR1 is SGDLS, CDR2 YYNGEE, per germline. The V gene lost 0 bases and the J gene lost 6 bases, with 13 bases spanning the gap. This CDR3 is 16 amino acids long. The CDR3 region has the DNA TGTGCCAGCAGCGTAGCCACACCGGGTGGTAATTCACCCCTCCACTTT. Amino acids: CASSVATPGGNSPLHF.

The chain is built from TRBV27 and TRBJ2-1, with D unresolved. CDR1 is MNHEY and CDR2 is SMNVEV in the germline V gene (reference sequence). V shed 5 bases and J shed 0 bases, with 11 bases lying between them. This CDR3 region has 15 residues. This CDR3 reads CASSTDPSSYNEQFF. CDR3 nucleotide sequence: TGTGCCAGCAGTACGGACCCGAGCTCCTACAATGAGCAGTTCTTC.

This chain uses TRBV5-4 with TRBJ2-5; D tentatively reads TRBD1 or TRBD2 (7 bases each). This CDR3 comprises 13 residues. Germline CDR1 SGHNT, CDR2 YYREEE (reference sequence). Trimming stripped 7 bases from V and 4 bases from J, with 14 bases between. CDR3 coding DNA: TGTGCCAGCGCCCCAGGGGGGGGAGAGACCCAGTACTTC. Protein sequence: CASAPGGGETQYF.

CDR3 sequence reads: CASFQGRLIGGYTF. For the CDR3, the DNA is TGTGCCAGCTTCCAGGGGCGTTTAATTGGCGGCTACACCTTC. The chain uses TRBV6-5 and TRBJ1-2, with D possibly matching TRBD1 (6 bases). Trimming removed 8 bases at V and 8 bases at J, with 21 bases between. The CDR3 has 14 amino acids. CDR1 and CDR2 from the germline V gene are MNHEY and SVGAGI.

This sequence joins TRBV4-3 and TRBJ1-3; D ambiguous. The CDR3 sequence is 15 residues long. Trimming shortened V by 1 base and J by 7 bases, and 14 bases separated the two germline ends. Germline values: CDR1 LGHNA, CDR2 YSLEER. The CDR3 DNA sequence: TGCGCCAGCAGCCAAGGGAGGGCAACCAGGAACACCATATATTTT. Its translation: CASSQGRATRNTIYF.

The CDR3 DNA reads as TGCGCCAGCAGCCAAGCGGGGTCGAGCTCCTATAATTCACCCCTCCACTTT. Translated, it gives CASSQAGSSSYNSPLHF. This chain links TRBV4-1 with TRBJ1-6; unclear D gene. This CDR3 spans 17 amino acids. With 1 base removed from V and 0 bases from J, the gap between germline ends came to 10 bases. Germline V gives CDR1 MGHRA, CDR2 YSYEKL.

The chain carries TRBV6-1 and TRBJ1-2, with a weak D call TRBD1 (6 bases). Trimming stripped 6 bases from V and 2 bases from J, with 10 bases between. This CDR3 region has 13 residues. From germline, CDR1 is MNHNS and CDR2 SASEGT. Here the CDR3 reads CASRRTGNYGYTF. The DNA of the CDR3 is TGTGCCAGCAGACGAACAGGGAACTATGGCTACACCTTC.

This sequence joins TRBV6-1 and TRBJ1-1; 9 bases align to TRBD1. The ends lost 3 bases at V and 9 bases at J; junction bases unmatched: 5. CDR3 size: 13 residues. Germline V lookup: CDR1 MNHNS, CDR2 SASEGT. The CDR3 DNA reads as TGTGCCAGCAGTGAGGGGACAGGGACTAAAGCTTTCTTT. It is translated as CASSEGTGTKAFF.

This clone was counted once. V is TRBV7-8 and J is TRBJ2-7, with 8 bases fitting TRBD2. J lost 6 bases, V lost 0 bases, and 16 bases had no gene match. Germline values: CDR1 SGHVS, CDR2 FQNEAQ. The CDR3 has 18 amino acids. For the CDR3, the DNA is TGTGCCAGCAGCTTAGCCGGCGGTAGCGGGATTCCTAACCCCGAGCAGTACTTC. This codes for CASSLAGGSGIPNPEQYF.